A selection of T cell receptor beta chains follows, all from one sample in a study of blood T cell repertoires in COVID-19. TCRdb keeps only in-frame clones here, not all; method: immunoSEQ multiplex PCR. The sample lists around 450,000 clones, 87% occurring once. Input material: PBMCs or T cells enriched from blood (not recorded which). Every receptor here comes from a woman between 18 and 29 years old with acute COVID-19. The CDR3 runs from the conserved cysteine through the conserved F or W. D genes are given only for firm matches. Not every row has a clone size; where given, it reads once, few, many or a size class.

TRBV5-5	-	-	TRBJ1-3	CASSLGSSGNTIYF	TGTGCCAGCAGCTTGGGGAGCTCTGGAAACACCATATATTTT
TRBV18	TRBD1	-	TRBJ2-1	CASPGTAEECEQFF	TGTGCCAGCCCCGGGACAGCGGAAGAATGTGAGCAGTTCTTC
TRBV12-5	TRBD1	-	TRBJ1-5	CASGLRDRASNQPQHF	TGTGCTAGTGGTTTAAGGGACAGGGCTAGCAATCAGCCCCAGCATTTT
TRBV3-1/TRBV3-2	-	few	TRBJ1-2	CASSQRQNYGYTF	TGTGCCAGCAGCCAAAGACAGAACTATGGCTACACCTTC
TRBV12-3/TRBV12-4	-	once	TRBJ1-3	CASTLAGNTIYF	TGTGCCAGCACCCTAGCTGGAAACACCATATATTTT
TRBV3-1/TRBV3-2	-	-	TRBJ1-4	CASSLQQEGVREKLFF	TGTGCCAGCAGCCTACAACAGGAGGGAGTACGGGAAAAACTGTTTTTT
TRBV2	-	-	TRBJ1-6	CASSGQGTKNSPLHF	TGTGCCAGCAGTGGGCAAGGGACAAAGAATTCACCCCTCCACTTT
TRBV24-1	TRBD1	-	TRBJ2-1	CATSDQTGTYNEQFF	TGTGCCACCAGTGATCAGACAGGGACCTACAATGAGCAGTTCTTC
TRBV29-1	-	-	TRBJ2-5	CSMTSGQETQYF	TGCAGCATGACTAGTGGCCAAGAGACCCAGTACTTC
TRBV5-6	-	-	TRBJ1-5	CASSYSNQPQHF	TGTGCCAGCAGTTATAGCAATCAGCCCCAGCATTTT
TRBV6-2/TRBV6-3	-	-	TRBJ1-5	CASSDRSTGHQPQHF	TGTGCCAGCAGCGACCGGTCGACGGGTCATCAGCCCCAGCATTTT
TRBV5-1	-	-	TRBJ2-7	CASSLTGAGEQYF	TGCGCCAGCAGCTTGACTGGGGCTGGTGAGCAGTACTTC
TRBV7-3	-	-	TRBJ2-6	CASSSNAGSGANVLTF	TGTGCCAGCAGCTCGAATGCGGGCTCTGGGGCCAACGTCCTGACTTTC
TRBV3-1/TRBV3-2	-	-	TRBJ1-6	CASSQPGKSSYNSPLHF	TGTGCCAGCAGCCAGCCCGGGAAAAGCTCCTATAATTCACCCCTCCACTTT
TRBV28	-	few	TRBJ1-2	CASRPDTNYGYTF	TGTGCCAGCAGACCGGACACCAACTATGGCTACACCTTC
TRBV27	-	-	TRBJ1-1	CASSHGWTSGEAFF	TGTGCCAGCAGTCATGGCTGGACTTCTGGTGAAGCTTTCTTT
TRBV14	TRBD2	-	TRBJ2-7	CASSGRLAGHHYEQYF	TGTGCCAGCAGCGGTCGACTAGCGGGGCACCACTACGAGCAGTACTTC
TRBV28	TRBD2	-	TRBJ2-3	CASSKTSGRRLADTQYF	TGTGCCAGCAGCAAGACTAGCGGGAGAAGGCTGGCAGATACGCAGTATTTT
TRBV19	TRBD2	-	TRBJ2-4	CASSSGSGGIQYF	TGTGCCAGTAGTAGCGGGAGTGGAGGCATTCAGTACTTC
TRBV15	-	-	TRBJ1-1	CATSREGGTYEAFF	TGTGCCACCAGCAGAGAAGGCGGAACATATGAAGCTTTCTTT
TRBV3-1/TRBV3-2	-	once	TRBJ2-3	CASSQDVTANTQYF	TGTGCCAGCAGCCAAGATGTGACTGCCAATACGCAGTATTTT
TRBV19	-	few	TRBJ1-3	CASPRAGNTIYF	TGTGCCAGTCCCAGGGCGGGAAACACCATATATTTT
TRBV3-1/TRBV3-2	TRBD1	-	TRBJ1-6	CASSRGQGGSPLHF	TGTGCCAGCAGCCGCGGACAGGGGGGTTCACCCCTCCACTTT
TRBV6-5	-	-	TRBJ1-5	CATTSGLSGQPQHF	-
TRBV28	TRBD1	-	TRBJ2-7	CASTRRDRVLYEQYF	TGTGCCAGCACCCGCCGGGACAGGGTACTCTACGAGCAGTACTTC
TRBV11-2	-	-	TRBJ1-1	CASSLVRGGFMNTEAFF	TGTGCCAGCAGCTTAGTAAGGGGGGGCTTCATGAACACTGAAGCTTTCTTT
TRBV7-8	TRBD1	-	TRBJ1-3	CASSRGQDSSGNTIYF	TGTGCCAGCAGCCGAGGACAGGACAGCTCTGGAAACACCATATATTTT
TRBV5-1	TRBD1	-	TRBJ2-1	CASRRQGAFNEQFF	TGCGCCAGCAGGAGACAGGGGGCGTTCAATGAGCAGTTCTTC
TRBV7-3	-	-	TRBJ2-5	CASSPMRSETQYF	TGTGCCAGCAGCCCGATGAGGTCGGAGACCCAGTACTTC
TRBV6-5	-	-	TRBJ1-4	CASKRGMFEKLFF	TGTGCCAGCAAAAGAGGGATGTTCGAAAAACTGTTTTTT
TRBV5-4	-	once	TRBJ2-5	CASSRSGLVSGETQYF	TGTGCCAGCAGCAGGTCAGGACTCGTTTCAGGAGAGACCCAGTACTTC
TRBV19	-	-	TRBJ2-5	CASSIAGEGETQYF	TGTGCCAGTAGTATCGCAGGGGAGGGGGAGACCCAGTACTTC
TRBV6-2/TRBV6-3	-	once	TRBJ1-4	CASSDPGREISKLFF	TGTGCCAGCAGCGATCCGGGACGGGAGATATCAAAACTGTTTTTT
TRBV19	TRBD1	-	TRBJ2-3	CASSTGTGGADTQYF	TGTGCCAGTAGCACCGGGACAGGGGGGGCAGATACGCAGTATTTT
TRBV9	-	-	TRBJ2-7	CASSESDGNYEQYF	TGTGCCAGCAGCGAATCGGACGGGAACTACGAGCAGTACTTC
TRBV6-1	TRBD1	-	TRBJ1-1	CASSEWDSLTEAFF	TGTGCCAGCAGTGAATGGGACAGTCTAACTGAAGCTTTCTTT
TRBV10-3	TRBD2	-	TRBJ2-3	CAISDTSGDKNTDTQYF	TGTGCCATCAGTGACACTAGCGGGGACAAAAACACAGATACGCAGTATTTT
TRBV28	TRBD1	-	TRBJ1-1	CAGGQGTEAFF	TGTGCCGGGGGACAGGGGACTGAAGCTTTCTTT
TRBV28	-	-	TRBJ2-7	CATRGGAYEQYF	TGTGCCACAAGAGGGGGGGCCTACGAGCAGTACTTC
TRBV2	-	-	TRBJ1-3	CASSPGVGNTIYF	TGTGCCAGCAGCCCAGGGGTCGGAAACACCATATATTTT
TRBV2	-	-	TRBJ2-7	CASSSGQRRSYEQYF	TGTGCCAGCAGCTCCGGACAGCGACGCTCCTACGAGCAGTACTTC
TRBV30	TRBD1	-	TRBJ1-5	CAWSEGQGSNQPQHF	TGTGCCTGGAGTGAAGGACAGGGGAGCAATCAGCCCCAGCATTTT
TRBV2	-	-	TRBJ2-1	CASPDHNEQFF	TGTGCCAGCCCAGATCACAATGAGCAGTTCTTC
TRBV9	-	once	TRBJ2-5	CASSVAGAETQYF	TGTGCCAGCAGCGTAGCGGGAGCAGAGACCCAGTACTTC